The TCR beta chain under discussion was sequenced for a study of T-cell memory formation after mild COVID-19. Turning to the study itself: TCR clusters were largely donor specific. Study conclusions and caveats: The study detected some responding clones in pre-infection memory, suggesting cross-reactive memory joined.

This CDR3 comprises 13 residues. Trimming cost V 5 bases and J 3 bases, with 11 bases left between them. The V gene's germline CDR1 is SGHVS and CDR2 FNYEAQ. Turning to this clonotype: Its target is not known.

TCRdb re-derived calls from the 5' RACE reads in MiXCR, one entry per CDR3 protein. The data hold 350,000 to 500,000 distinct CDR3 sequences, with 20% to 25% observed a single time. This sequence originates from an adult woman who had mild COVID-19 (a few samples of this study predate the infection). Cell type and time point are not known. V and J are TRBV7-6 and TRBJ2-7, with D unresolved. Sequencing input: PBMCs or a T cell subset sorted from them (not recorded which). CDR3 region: CASSEAAGYEQYF. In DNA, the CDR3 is TGTGCCAGCAGCGAGGCAGCCGGCTACGAGCAGTACTTC.